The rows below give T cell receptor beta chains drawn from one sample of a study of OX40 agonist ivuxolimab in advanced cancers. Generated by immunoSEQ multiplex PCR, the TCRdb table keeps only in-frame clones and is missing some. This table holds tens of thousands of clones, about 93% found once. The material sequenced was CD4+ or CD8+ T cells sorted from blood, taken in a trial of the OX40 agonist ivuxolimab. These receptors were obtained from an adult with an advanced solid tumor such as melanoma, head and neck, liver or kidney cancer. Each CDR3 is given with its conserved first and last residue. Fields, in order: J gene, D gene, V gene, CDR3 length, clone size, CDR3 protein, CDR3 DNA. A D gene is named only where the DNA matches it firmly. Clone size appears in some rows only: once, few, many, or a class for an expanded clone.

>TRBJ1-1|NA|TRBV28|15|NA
CASRGEGRGNTEAFF
TGTGCCAGCAGGGGAGAGGGTCGGGGCAACACTGAAGCTTTCTTT
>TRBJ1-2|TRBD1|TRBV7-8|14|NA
CASSPAGQFYGYTF
TGTGCCAGCAGCCCAGCGGGACAGTTCTATGGCTACACCTTC
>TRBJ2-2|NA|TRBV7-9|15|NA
CASSTRGEYTGELFF
TGTGCCAGCAGCACCAGGGGAGAATACACCGGGGAGCTGTTTTTT
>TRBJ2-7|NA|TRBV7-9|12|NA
CASSKLDYEQYF
TGTGCCAGCAGCAAACTAGATTACGAGCAGTACTTC
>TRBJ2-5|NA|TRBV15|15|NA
CATSRERIHRETQYF
TGTGCCACCAGCAGAGAACGTATACATAGGGAGACCCAGTACTTC
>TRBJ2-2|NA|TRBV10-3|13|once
CAISERGSGELFF
TGTGCCATCAGTGAAAGGGGATCCGGGGAGCTGTTTTTT
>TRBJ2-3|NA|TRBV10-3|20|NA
CAISDPLDSGELFSTDTQYF
TGTGCCATCAGTGATCCATTGGATAGCGGAGAACTGTTTAGCACAGATACGCAGTATTTT
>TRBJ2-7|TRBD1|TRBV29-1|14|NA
CSVTRTGRTYEQYF
TGCAGCGTTACCAGGACAGGGAGAACCTACGAGCAGTACTTC
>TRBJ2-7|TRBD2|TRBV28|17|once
CASLTGGPGHPSLEQYF
TGTGCCAGCCTGACGGGGGGGCCGGGACACCCCTCCCTCGAGCAGTACTTC
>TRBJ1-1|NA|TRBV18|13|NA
CASSGEVNTEAFF
TGTGCCAGCTCCGGGGAAGTGAACACTGAAGCTTTCTTT